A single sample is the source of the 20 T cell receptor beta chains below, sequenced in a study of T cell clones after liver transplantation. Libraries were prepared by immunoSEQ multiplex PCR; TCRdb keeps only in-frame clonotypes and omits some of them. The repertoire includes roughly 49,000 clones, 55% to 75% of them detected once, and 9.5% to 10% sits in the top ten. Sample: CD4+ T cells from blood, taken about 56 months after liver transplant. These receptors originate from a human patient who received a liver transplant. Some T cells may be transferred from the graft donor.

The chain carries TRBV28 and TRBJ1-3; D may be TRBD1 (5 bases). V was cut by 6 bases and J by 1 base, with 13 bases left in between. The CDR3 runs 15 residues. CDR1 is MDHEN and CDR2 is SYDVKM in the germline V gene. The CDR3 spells CASSLGLRSGNTIYF. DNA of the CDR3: TGTGCCAGCAGCTTGGGACTTCGGTCTGGAAACACCATATATTTT. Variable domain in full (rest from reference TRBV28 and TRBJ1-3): DVKVTQSSRYLVKRTGEKVFLECVQDMDHENMFWYRQDPGLGLRLIYFSYDVKMKEKGDIPEGYSVSREKKERFSLILESASTNQTSMYLCASSLGLRSGNTIYFGEGSWLTVV.

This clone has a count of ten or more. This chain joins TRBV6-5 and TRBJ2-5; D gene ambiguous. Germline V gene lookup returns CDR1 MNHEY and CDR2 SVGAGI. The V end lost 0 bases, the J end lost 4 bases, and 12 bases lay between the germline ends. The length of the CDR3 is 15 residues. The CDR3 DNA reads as TGTGCCAGCAGTTACTCGTTCACGACCATAGAGACCCAGTACTTC. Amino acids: CASSYSFTTIETQYF.

CDR3 nucleotide sequence: TGTGCCAGCAGTGAGGGACTAGGGGCAGATACGCAGTATTTT. It specifies CASSEGLGADTQYF. The J gene is TRBJ2-3, the V gene TRBV6-4; 8 nucleotides match TRBD2. The CDR3 has 14 residues. Per germline, CDR1 MRHNA and CDR2 SNTAGT. J lost 4 bases, V lost 3 bases, and 3 bases had no gene match.

The CDR3 spells CASSLGKSRAVYEQYF. CDR3 sequence (DNA): TGTGCCAGCAGCCTAGGTAAATCGAGGGCGGTCTACGAGCAGTACTTC. The V and J genes are TRBV7-8 and TRBJ2-7; maybe TRBD2 (5 bases). This CDR3 is 16 amino acids long. CDR1 and CDR2 from the germline V gene are SGHVS and FQNEAQ. Trimming took off 5 bases at V and 3 bases at J, with 20 bases between the two ends.

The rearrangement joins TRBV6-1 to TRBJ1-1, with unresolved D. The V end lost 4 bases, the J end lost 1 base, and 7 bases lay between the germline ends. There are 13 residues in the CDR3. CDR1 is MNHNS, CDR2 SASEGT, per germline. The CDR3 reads CASSVAGNTEAFF. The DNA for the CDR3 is TGTGCCAGCAGTGTGGCGGGGAACACTGAAGCTTTCTTT.

The CDR3 DNA reads as TGTGCCTGGAGTAAGGGACTAGCGGGATCCACAGATACGCAGTATTTT. The encoded protein is CAWSKGLAGSTDTQYF. The chain recombines TRBV30 with TRBJ2-3, with 13 positions matching TRBD2. Germline lookup yields CDR1 GTSNPN and CDR2 SVGIG (reference sequence). V lost 2 bases and J lost 2; bases outside the gene matches: 4. The CDR3 covers 16 residues.

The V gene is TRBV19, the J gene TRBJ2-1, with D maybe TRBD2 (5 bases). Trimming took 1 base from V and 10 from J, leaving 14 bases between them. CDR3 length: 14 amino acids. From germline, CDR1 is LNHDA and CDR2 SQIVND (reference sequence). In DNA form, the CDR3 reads TGTGCCAGTAGTATAGGAGACTCCCGGAGGGAGCAGTTCTTC. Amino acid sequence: CASSIGDSRREQFF.

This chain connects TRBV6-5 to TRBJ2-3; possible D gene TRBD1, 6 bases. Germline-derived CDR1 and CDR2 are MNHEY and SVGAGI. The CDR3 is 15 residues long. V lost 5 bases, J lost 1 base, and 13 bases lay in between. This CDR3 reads CASSTGTPGTDTQYF. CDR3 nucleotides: TGTGCCAGCAGTACCGGGACACCAGGCACAGATACGCAGTATTTT.

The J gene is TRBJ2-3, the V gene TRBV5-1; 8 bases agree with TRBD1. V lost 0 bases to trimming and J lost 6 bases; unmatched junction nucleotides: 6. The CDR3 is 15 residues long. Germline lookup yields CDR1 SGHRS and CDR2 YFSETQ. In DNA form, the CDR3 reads TGCGCCAGCAGCTTGGTTGTGGACAGGGAGGATACGCAGTATTTT. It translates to CASSLVVDREDTQYF.

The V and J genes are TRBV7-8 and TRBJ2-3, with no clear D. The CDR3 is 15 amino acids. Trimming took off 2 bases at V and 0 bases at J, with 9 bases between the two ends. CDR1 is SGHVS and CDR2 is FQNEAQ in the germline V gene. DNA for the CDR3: TGTGCCAGCAGCTTAAGTAACCCGAGCACAGATACGCAGTATTTT. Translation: CASSLSNPSTDTQYF.

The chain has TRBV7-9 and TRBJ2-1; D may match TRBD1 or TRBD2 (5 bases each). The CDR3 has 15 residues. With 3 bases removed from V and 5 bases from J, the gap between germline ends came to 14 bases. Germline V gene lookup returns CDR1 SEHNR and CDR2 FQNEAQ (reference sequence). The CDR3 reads CASSFDGAQDNEQFF. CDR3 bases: TGTGCCAGCAGCTTCGACGGGGCCCAGGACAATGAGCAGTTCTTC. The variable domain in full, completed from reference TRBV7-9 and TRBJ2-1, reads DTGVSQNPRHKITKRGQNVTFRCDPISEHNRLYWYRQTLGQGPEFLTYFQNEAQLEKSRLLSDRFSAERPKGSFSTLEIQRTEQGDSAMYLCASSFDGAQDNEQFFGPGTRLTVL.

The CDR3 nucleotides are TGTGCCAGCTCACCCCCGGGCAACTATGGCTACACCTTC. Translating gives CASSPPGNYGYTF. The chain couples TRBV18 to TRBJ1-2; no definite D call. This CDR3 comprises 13 residues. CDR1 and CDR2 from the germline V gene are KGHSH and LQKENI. V shed 3 bases and J shed 2 bases, with 7 bases lying between them. Supplemented by reference TRBV18 and TRBJ1-2, the full variable domain reads NAGVMQNPRHLVRRRGQEARLRCSPMKGHSHVYWYRQLPEEGLKFMVYLQKENIIDESGMPKERFSAEFPKEGPSILRIQQVVRGDSAAYFCASSPPGNYGYTFGSGTRLTVV.

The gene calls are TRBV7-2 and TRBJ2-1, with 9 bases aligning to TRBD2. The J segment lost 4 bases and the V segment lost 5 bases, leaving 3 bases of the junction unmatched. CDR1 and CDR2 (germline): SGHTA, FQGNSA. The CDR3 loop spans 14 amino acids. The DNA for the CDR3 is TGTGCCAGCAGCCGGCGGGGGGGTTACAATGAGCAGTTCTTC. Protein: CASSRRGGYNEQFF.

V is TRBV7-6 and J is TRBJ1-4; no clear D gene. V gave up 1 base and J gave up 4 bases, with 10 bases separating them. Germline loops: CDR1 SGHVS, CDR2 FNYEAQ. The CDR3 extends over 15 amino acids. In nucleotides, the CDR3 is TGTGCCAGCAGCTTAGAACCAGCTCATAATGAAAAACTGTTTTTT. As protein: CASSLEPAHNEKLFF.

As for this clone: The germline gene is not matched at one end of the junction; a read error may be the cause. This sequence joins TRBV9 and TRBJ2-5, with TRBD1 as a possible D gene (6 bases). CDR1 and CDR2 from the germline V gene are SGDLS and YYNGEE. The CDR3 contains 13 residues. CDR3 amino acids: CLPKKRGQETQYF. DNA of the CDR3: TGCCTCCCCAAAAAGAGGGGGCAAGAGACCCAGTACTTC.

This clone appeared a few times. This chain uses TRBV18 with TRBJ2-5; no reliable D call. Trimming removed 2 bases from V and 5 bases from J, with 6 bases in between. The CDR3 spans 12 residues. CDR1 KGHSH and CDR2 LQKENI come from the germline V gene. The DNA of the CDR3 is TGTGCCAGCTCACCAGAGTCGGAGACCCAGTACTTC. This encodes CASSPESETQYF.

The CDR3 DNA is TGTGCCAGCAGCTTTTACCCAGGGAAGGAAGATACGCAGTATTTT. Protein sequence: CASSFYPGKEDTQYF. V gene TRBV5-6 combines with J gene TRBJ2-3, with D perhaps TRBD1 (5 bases). The CDR3 length is 15 residues. Germline V gene sequence: CDR1 SGHDT, CDR2 YYEEEE. Between the trimmed V and J ends, which lost 2 bases and 5 bases, there was a span of 15 bases. Full variable domain (remainder filled in from reference TRBV5-6 and TRBJ2-3): DAGVTQSPTHLIKTRGQQVTLRCSPKSGHDTVSWYQQALGQGPQFIFQYYEEEERQRGNFPDRFSGHQFPNYSSELNVNALLLGDSALYLCASSFYPGKEDTQYFGPGTRLTVL.

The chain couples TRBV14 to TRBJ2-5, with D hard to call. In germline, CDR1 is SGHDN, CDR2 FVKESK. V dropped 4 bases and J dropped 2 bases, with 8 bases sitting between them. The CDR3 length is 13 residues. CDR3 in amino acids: CASSRTQQETQYF. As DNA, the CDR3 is TGTGCCAGCAGCCGGACGCAACAAGAGACCCAGTACTTC.

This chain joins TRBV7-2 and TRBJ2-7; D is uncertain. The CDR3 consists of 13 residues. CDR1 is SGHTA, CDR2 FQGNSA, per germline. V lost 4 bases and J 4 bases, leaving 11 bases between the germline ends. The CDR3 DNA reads TGTGCCAGCAGCTGGGCTTTTTTATACGAGCAGTACTTC. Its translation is CASSWAFLYEQYF.

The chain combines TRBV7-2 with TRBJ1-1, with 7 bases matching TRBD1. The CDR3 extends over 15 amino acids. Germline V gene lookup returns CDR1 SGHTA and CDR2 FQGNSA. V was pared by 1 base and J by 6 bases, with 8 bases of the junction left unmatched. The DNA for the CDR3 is TGTGCCAGCAGCTTAGATCACAGGGGATCGGCTGAAGCTTTCTTT. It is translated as CASSLDHRGSAEAFF. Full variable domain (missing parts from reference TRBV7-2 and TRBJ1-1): GAGVSQSPSNKVTEKGKDVELRCDPISGHTALYWYRQSLGQGLEFLIYFQGNSAPDKSGLPSDRFSAERTGGSVSTLTIQRTQQEDSAVYLCASSLDHRGSAEAFFGQGTRLTVV.